This passage covers 27 T cell receptor beta chains from one sample sequenced in a study of radiation and T cells in renal cell carcinoma. The sample's time point: baseline pretreatment blood. Specified treatment: 15 Gy SBRT to primary tumor, nephrectomy 4 weeks later. The assay was immunoSEQ multiplex PCR, and TCRdb's table has in-frame clones only and misses some. Among some 110,000 clones, around 83% were seen once, and the ten largest hold 2.5% to 3.5%. The input for sequencing was blood, taken from a patient whose treatment included radiotherapy and nephrectomy. Source of these receptors: a woman aged 55-69 years with renal cell carcinoma.

This chain links TRBV6-1 with TRBJ2-7; D possibly uses TRBD1 or TRBD2 (5 bases each). With 0 bases removed from V and 5 bases from J, the gap between germline ends came to 17 bases. Germline assignment: CDR1 MNHNS and CDR2 SASEGT. The length of the CDR3 is 16 residues. CDR3 residues: CASSEAAFRGTNEQYF. For the CDR3, the DNA is TGTGCCAGCAGTGAAGCGGCGTTTCGGGGCACCAACGAGCAGTACTTC.

The chain has TRBV7-2 and TRBJ2-2; weak D call: TRBD1 (5 bases). Trimming left V 2 bases short and J 2 bases short, with 9 bases between. Germline assignment: CDR1 SGHTA and CDR2 FQGNSA. This CDR3 contains 15 residues. CDR3 amino acids: CASSLQGSNTGELFF. As DNA, the CDR3 is TGTGCCAGCAGCTTACAGGGAAGCAACACCGGGGAGCTGTTTTTT.

J is TRBJ2-7 and V is TRBV28, with 10 bases that match TRBD1. The junction had 6 bases not matched to a gene; V was cut back by 8 bases and J by 2 bases. Looked up from germline, CDR1 is MDHEN and CDR2 is SYDVKM. This CDR3 is 14 amino acids long. The CDR3 nucleotides read TGTGCCAGCTGTTCGGGACAGGGGACCTACGAGCAGTACTTC. Translation gives CASCSGQGTYEQYF.

The chain links TRBV7-9 to TRBJ2-2, with TRBD2 matching over 7 bases. Looked up from germline, CDR1 is SEHNR and CDR2 is FQNEAQ (reference sequence). The CDR3 runs 13 residues. V dropped 5 bases and J dropped 6; count of bases not matched to a gene: 3. In DNA, the CDR3 is TGTGCCAGCAGCCAAGCGGGGTCCGGGGAGCTGTTTTTT. It is translated as CASSQAGSGELFF.

Regarding this clone: Since a far larger clone is one base different, this is likely a read error. This CDR3 is also generated by other DNA sequences in the sample. V usage is TRBV5-1 and J usage is TRBJ2-7, with TRBD2 identical over 15 bases. The CDR3 loop spans 15 amino acids. Germline V gene data show CDR1 as SGHRS and CDR2 as YFSETQ. With V trimmed by 3 bases and J by 4 bases, 2 bases remained unmatched. CDR3 region: CASSSGLAGGYEQYF. CDR3 in DNA: TGCGCCAGCAGCTCGGGACTAGCGGGGGGTTACGAGCAGTACTTC.

The rearrangement uses TRBV19 and TRBJ1-3; tentative D call: TRBD1 (5 bases). The CDR3 consists of 15 residues. V lost 6 bases and J 0 bases, leaving 12 bases between the germline ends. CDR1 and CDR2 (germline): LNHDA, SQIVND (reference sequence). The CDR3 reads CASSSGGNSGNTIYF. As DNA, the CDR3 is TGTGCCAGTAGCTCCGGGGGGAACTCTGGAAACACCATATATTTT.

The genes are TRBV6-6 and TRBJ1-1; D is uncertain. Trimming took off 0 bases at V and 6 bases at J, with 8 bases between the two ends. The germline V gene has CDR1 MNHNY and CDR2 SVGAGI (reference sequence). CDR3 length: 13 amino acids. In nucleotides, the CDR3 is TGTGCCAGCAGTTACTCCGGGGATGCTGAAGCTTTCTTT. Translating gives CASSYSGDAEAFF.

The J gene is TRBJ2-2, the V gene TRBV11-2; tentatively, D is TRBD2 (6 bases). Germline V CDR1 and CDR2: SGHAT, FQNNGV. V lost 4 bases, J lost 2 bases, and 8 bases lay in between. The CDR3 runs 14 residues. CDR3 sequence reads: CASSSGLNTGELFF. The CDR3 DNA reads as TGTGCCAGCAGCTCGGGACTCAACACCGGGGAGCTGTTTTTT.

The chain has TRBV10-3 and TRBJ2-5; TRBD1 matches 7 bases. The closer fit of TRBJ2-7 to the DNA end suggests the J call may be wrong. CDR1 ENHRY and CDR2 SYGVKD come from the germline V gene. CDR3 length: 13 residues. The CDR3 protein is CAIRDRLSYEQYF. In DNA form, the CDR3 reads TGTGCCATCAGGGACAGGTTATCCTACGAGCAGTACTTC.

The genes are TRBV6-1 and TRBJ1-2, with 7 bases lining up with TRBD1. V dropped 3 bases and J dropped 4; count of bases not matched to a gene: 8. The CDR3 sequence is 15 residues long. CDR1 and CDR2 (germline): MNHNS, SASEGT. CDR3 DNA: TGTGCCAGCAGTGACCTGAGACAGGGCTCCTATGGCTACACCTTC. Translated: CASSDLRQGSYGYTF.

This clone came up once. This CDR3 is CASLEGVPGGENYGYTF. CDR3 sequence (DNA): TGTGCCAGCCTCGAAGGGGTGCCGGGTGGGGAAAACTATGGCTACACCTTC. The chain couples TRBV2 to TRBJ1-2; D is perhaps TRBD1 (5 bases). The ends were cut back, 8 bases at V and 2 bases at J, with 24 bases in the middle. Germline assignment: CDR1 SNHLY and CDR2 FYNNEI. This CDR3 comprises 17 residues.

The chain couples TRBV7-9 to TRBJ2-1; the match to TRBD2 covers 12 bases. Germline CDR1 and CDR2: SEHNR and FQNEAQ (reference sequence). This CDR3 contains 15 residues. V lost 5 bases and J lost 5; bases outside the gene matches: 4. The CDR3 reads CASSPRLAGDNEQFF. The CDR3 DNA is TGTGCCAGCAGCCCTCGACTAGCGGGGGACAATGAGCAGTTCTTC.

This CDR3 reads CASSVGHAQETQYF. In DNA form, the CDR3 reads TGTGCCAGCAGCGTAGGCCACGCGCAAGAGACCCAGTACTTC. V and J are TRBV9 and TRBJ2-5; D gene unclear. The ends were cut back, 0 bases at V and 2 bases at J, with 8 bases in the middle. The CDR3 has 14 residues. Germline lookup yields CDR1 SGDLS and CDR2 YYNGEE.

CDR3 protein: CASSLDGASNTEAFF. As DNA, the CDR3 is TGCGCCAGCAGCTTGGACGGGGCCTCGAACACTGAAGCTTTCTTT. The chain is built from TRBV5-1 and TRBJ1-1; tentatively, D is TRBD1 (5 bases). The CDR3 is 15 residues long. V lost 0 bases and J 1 base, leaving 10 bases between the germline ends. Germline V gives CDR1 SGHRS, CDR2 YFSETQ.

V gene TRBV23-1 combines with J gene TRBJ1-2; D is perhaps TRBD1 (5 bases). TRBV23-1 is annotated as an ORF whose role is uncertain. The CDR3 has 13 residues. The V end lost 7 bases, the J end lost 4 bases, and 13 bases lay between the germline ends. CDR3 nucleotides: TGCGCCAGCATTACAGGTACTTTCTATGGCTACACCTTC. Translating gives CASITGTFYGYTF.

This clone was counted between two and nine times. This chain joins TRBV4-2 and TRBJ2-3; 14 bases align to TRBD2. This CDR3 is built from 18 residues. V lost 2 bases, J lost 6 bases, and 10 bases stayed unmatched. Germline lookup yields CDR1 LGHNA and CDR2 YNFKEQ. The CDR3 sequence: CASSQRSGTSGSADTQYF. The CDR3 DNA follows: TGTGCCAGCAGCCAAAGATCCGGGACTAGCGGGAGCGCGGATACGCAGTATTTT.

V gene TRBV6-6 combines with J gene TRBJ2-5; 9 positions match TRBD1. This CDR3 has 14 amino acids. CDR1 is MNHNY and CDR2 is SVGAGI in the germline V gene (reference sequence). J was trimmed by 2 bases and V by 7 bases; bases with no gene match: 5. The CDR3, as DNA: TGTGCCAGCAAGAGGACAGGGGAACAAGAGACCCAGTACTTC. Translated, it gives CASKRTGEQETQYF.

This sequence joins TRBV5-4 and TRBJ1-6, with 7 bases matching TRBD1. Germline-derived CDR1 and CDR2 are SGHNT and YYREEE (reference sequence). This CDR3 is 16 amino acids long. The ends lost 0 bases at V and 7 bases at J; junction bases unmatched: 7. CDR3 nucleotide sequence: TGTGCCAGCAGCTTGGGTAGACAGGGTGGCAATTCACCCCTCCACTTT. It translates to CASSLGRQGGNSPLHF.

This chain links TRBV11-2 with TRBJ1-2, with a possible D match to TRBD1 (6 bases). Trimming left V 1 base short and J 0 bases short, with 21 bases between. Per germline, CDR1 SGHAT and CDR2 FQNNGV. The CDR3 runs to 19 residues. CDR3 protein: CASSLVSPKQGLANYGYTF. CDR3 nucleotide sequence: TGTGCCAGCAGCTTAGTTTCCCCTAAACAGGGTCTAGCTAACTATGGCTACACCTTC.

J is TRBJ2-3 and V is TRBV6-6; 13 positions agree with TRBD2. CDR3 length: 15 amino acids. CDR1 and CDR2 (germline): MNHNY, SVGAGI (reference sequence). With V trimmed by 6 bases and J by 5 bases, 5 bases remained unmatched. The CDR3 loop reads CASRGLAGAQDTQYF. The CDR3, as DNA: TGTGCCAGCAGAGGACTAGCGGGAGCTCAAGATACGCAGTATTTT.

The rearrangement links TRBV2 to TRBJ2-3; TRBD1 agrees at 10 bases. The CDR3 runs 15 residues. Germline trimming cut 6 bases from V and 4 bases from J; bases unmatched to any gene: 7. Germline-derived CDR1 and CDR2 are SNHLY and FYNNEI. This CDR3 reads CASRPGQGIPDTQYF. DNA for the CDR3: TGTGCCAGCAGGCCGGGACAGGGGATTCCAGATACGCAGTATTTT.

CDR3 region: CASSLGVRLAGDNEQFF. The CDR3 nucleotides read TGTGCCAGCAGCTTGGGGGTGCGGCTAGCGGGGGACAATGAGCAGTTCTTC. The chain has TRBV5-6 and TRBJ2-1, with 10 bases that match TRBD2. V was clipped by 0 bases and J by 5 bases; unmatched bases: 8. The CDR3 length is 17 residues. The germline V gene encodes CDR1 SGHDT and CDR2 YYEEEE.

V gene TRBV28 combines with J gene TRBJ2-5, with D possibly matching TRBD1 (6 bases). This CDR3 contains 13 residues. The germline CDR1 and CDR2 sequences are MDHEN and SYDVKM. Trimming shortened V by 7 bases and J by 3 bases, and 12 bases separated the two germline ends. CDR3 region: CASTFPGEETQYF. The DNA for the CDR3 is TGTGCCAGCACCTTCCCAGGGGAAGAGACCCAGTACTTC.

This chain links TRBV9 with TRBJ2-1, with TRBD2 identical over 8 bases. CDR1 and CDR2 from the germline V gene are SGDLS and YYNGEE. The trim removed 0 bases at V and 1 base at J, leaving 3 bases unmatched. The CDR3 is 16 amino acids. The CDR3 here is CASSVVGGGSYNEQFF. CDR3 coding DNA: TGTGCCAGCAGCGTAGTAGGCGGGGGGTCCTACAATGAGCAGTTCTTC.

The chain has TRBV7-6 and TRBJ2-5, with TRBD1 matching over 7 bases. The CDR3 loop spans 16 amino acids. V lost 1 base, J lost 5 bases, and 10 bases stayed unmatched. Germline V lookup: CDR1 SGHVS, CDR2 FNYEAQ. CDR3 amino acids: CASSLGSTGRRETQYF. CDR3 nucleotides: TGTGCCAGCAGCTTAGGGTCGACAGGGCGAAGGGAGACCCAGTACTTC.

This chain links TRBV7-9 with TRBJ2-5; no clear D. Trimming stripped 0 bases from V and 4 bases from J, with 12 bases between. Per the germline V gene, CDR1 is SEHNR and CDR2 is FQNEAQ (reference sequence). The CDR3 has 15 residues. The CDR3 DNA follows: TGTGCCAGCAGCTTAGCCTCGTCGGCGAGAGAGACCCAGTACTTC. Its translation: CASSLASSARETQYF.

The chain joins TRBV10-3 to TRBJ2-7, with TRBD2 matching over 13 bases. CDR3 size: 19 residues. The V segment lost 1 base and the J segment 4 bases; nucleotides outside the gene matches: 13. CDR1 is ENHRY, CDR2 SYGVKD, per germline. For the CDR3, the DNA is TGTGCCATCAGTGAGTTCGGACTAGCGGGAGTCGGGAACGTTTACGAGCAGTACTTC. This gives the protein CAISEFGLAGVGNVYEQYF.